The clone carrying this T cell receptor (beta chain) appeared once. This specimen belongs to a study of cytomegalovirus exposure and HLA in healthy donors. The CDR3 covers 10 residues. Germline assignment: CDR1 SQVTM and CDR2 ANQGSEA. Trimming pared 7 bases from V and 1 base from J, leaving 4 bases between. 13 Jbeta primers and 60 Vbeta primers were used for the PCR. Using immunoSEQ multiplex PCR, the repertoire was profiled, and TCRdb retains in-frame clones only, with some absent. The data show 150,000 to 200,000 clones, around 72% seen once. This receptor was taken from a woman aged 45-60 years in good health and CMV-seropositive. Specimen: PBMCs. The rearrangement joins TRBV29-1 to TRBJ1-1; no clear D. The CDR3 loop reads CSAQNTEAFF. DNA for the CDR3: TGCAGCGCACAGAACACTGAAGCTTTCTTT.